This TCR beta chain was sequenced for a study of blood T cell repertoires in COVID-19 (dated by TCRdb to about 2020). With respect to the entire study: Collaborator samples came from the United States, Italy and Spain and covered acute and convalescent phases of COVID-19. The prospective study material was composed of cDNA or gDNA derived from T cells, B-cell-depleted T cells, or PBMCs. Deeply sampled blood TCRbeta repertoires from subjects exposed to, actively infected with, or recovered from COVID-19 were included in the dataset. The repertoires were released in a freely available public database intended as a resource for research on the immune response to SARS-CoV-2. Samples came from the ongoing ImmuneRACE study (first 160 participants) plus 1,254 subjects from 6 global collaborators. A de-identified subject ID, COVID-19 status, age in years and sex were almost always included in the sample metadata. HLA class I and class II types, where available, came from metadata supplied by the sample provider rather than from assay-based typing. Broad study findings and their caveats: How much clinical and demographic metadata was included differed by source and by participant, and the metadata was provided uncurated.

The sample holds one count of this clone. Which antigen it targets is not known. No per-base quality is available; no much larger clone lies one base away. One collaborating source in Seattle enrolled patients during active infection and followed them longitudinally through the course of disease. Collaborating institutions collected whole blood in K2EDTA tubes following their own protocols. For TCRbeta analysis, collaborator samples were shipped as frozen whole blood, as isolated PBMCs, or as DNA extracted from either sample type. TCRbeta CDR3 regions were amplified from genomic DNA using the immunoSEQ Assay, a bias-controlled multiplex PCR. Concerning the study's data processing: Nucleated cell counts per sample were estimated from amplification of reference gene primers within the assay. To quantify the absolute abundance of each unique TCRbeta CDR3 rearrangement, sequence reads were collapsed and filtered. For each sample, productive Simpson clonality was calculated as the square root of Simpson's diversity index across productive rearrangements. Imported from immuneACCESS, the table was reduced by TCRdb to in-frame sequences with V and J called. These copies leave out some clones; in studies compared against another copy, an unresolved V gene accounts for under half, and the cause of the remainder is not known. From that table come the V and J calls and clone size; the DNA was used to work out D and trimming. This sample is represented by about 440,000 clones; more than 70% of them were singletons. Roughly 12% of the sample is in the top ten clones.

The germline V gene (reference sequence) yields SGHKS for CDR1 and YYEKEE for CDR2. Inclusive of the bounding cysteine and phenylalanine, the CDR3 is 15 residues long. CDR3 DNA only is kept here, 45 bases in frame from base 1. Trimming accounts for 4 bases at V and 4 bases at J, while the number of junction bases matched to no gene is 7. Recombination connected TRBV5-5 to TRBJ2-5; 10 bases in the junction line up with TRBD1. The sequencing input was peripheral blood. The TCR comes from a woman in her fifties or sixties with COVID-19, enrolled during active disease. CDR3 loop: CASSPPRTGGETQYF. The DNA sequence follows: TGTGCCAGCAGCCCCCCCCGGACAGGGGGAGAGACCCAGTACTTC. Reference TRBV5-5 and TRBJ2-5 genes cover what lies past the CDR3, so the full variable domain is DAGVTQSPTHLIKTRGQQVTLRCSPISGHKSVSWYQQVLGQGPQFIFQYYEKEERGRGNFPDRFSARQFPNYSSELNVNALLLGDSALYLCASSPPRTGGETQYFGPGTRLLVL.